Given below is one TCR beta chain in context. V was cut by 5 bases and J by 3 bases, with 8 bases left in between. The CDR3 has 13 residues. Germline V gene data show CDR1 as KGHDR and CDR2 as SFDVKD. This entry belongs to a study of blood T cell repertoires in COVID-19. Study in general: Both acute and convalescent COVID-19 samples were obtained from the United States, Italy and Spain. The cDNA or gDNA used as material had been derived from T cells, B-cell-depleted T cells, or PBMCs.

Study processing details: Reference gene primer amplification yielded estimated nucleated cell counts. Libraries were prepared by immunoSEQ multiplex PCR; TCRdb keeps only in-frame clonotypes and omits some of them. That table is the source of V, J and clone size, and D and trimming were worked out from the DNA. Among about 330,000 clones listed, approximately 88% were seen once. The receptor comes from a woman in her forties or fifties with active or convalescent COVID-19. This chain uses TRBV24-1 with TRBJ2-3; no reliable D call. The sequencing input was peripheral blood. CDR3 residues: CATSGGLTDTQYF. The CDR3 DNA sequence: TGTGCCACCAGTGGAGGTTTGACAGATACGCAGTATTTT.